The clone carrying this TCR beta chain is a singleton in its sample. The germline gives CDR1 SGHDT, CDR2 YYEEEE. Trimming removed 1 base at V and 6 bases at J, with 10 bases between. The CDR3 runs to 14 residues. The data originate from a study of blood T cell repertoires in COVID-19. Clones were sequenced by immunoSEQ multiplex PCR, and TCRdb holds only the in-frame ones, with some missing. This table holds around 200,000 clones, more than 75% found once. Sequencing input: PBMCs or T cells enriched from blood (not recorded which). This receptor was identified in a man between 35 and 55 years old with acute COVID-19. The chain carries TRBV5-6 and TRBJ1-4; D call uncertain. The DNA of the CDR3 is TGTGCCAGCAGCTTGTACAGAGGGTATGAAAAACTGTTTTTT. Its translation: CASSLYRGYEKLFF.